There are a few counts of the clone carrying this T cell receptor (beta chain). The data belong to a study of blood T cell repertoires in COVID-19. Whole-study context: Acute and convalescent COVID-19 samples came from the United States, Italy and Spain. T cells, B-cell-depleted T cells, or PBMCs supplied cDNA or gDNA.

TCRdb's table, derived via immunoSEQ multiplex PCR, lists solely in-frame clones and lacks some. The sample lists roughly 250,000 clones, around 89% seen once, with about 0.8% in the top ten. The V end was cut by 3 bases, the J end by 0 bases, with 25 bases between. The CDR3 covers 19 residues. Germline V gene sequence: CDR1 SGHRS, CDR2 YFSETQ. Sequenced sample: peripheral blood. The chain combines TRBV5-1 with TRBJ2-7, with TRBD1 as a possible D gene (5 bases). The source of this sequence is a man younger than 45 with acute or convalescent COVID-19. The CDR3 DNA is TGCGCCAGCAGCTCAGGACACGGGCCAGCTCAAATTCTCTCCTACGAGCAGTACTTC. It codes for CASSSGHGPAQILSYEQYF.